A selection of T cell receptor beta chains follows, all from one sample in a study of cytomegalovirus exposure and HLA in healthy donors. Assay: immunoSEQ multiplex PCR; the TCRdb copy retains only in-frame clones and omits some. The sample lists under 110,000 clones, roughly 76% occurring once. What was sequenced was PBMCs. These receptors all come from a woman in her 50s in good health and CMV-seropositive. Both conserved end residues are part of each CDR3. The D gene is left open where the match is weak. Expanded clones get a size class; other rows say once, few or many, or leave the size out.

TRBV2	.	TRBJ2-5	TRBD2	CASKRSGARETQYF	TGTGCCAGCAAACGGAGCGGGGCACGGGAGACCCAGTACTTC
TRBV7-2	.	TRBJ1-5	.	CASSPTGYSNQPQHF	TGTGCCAGCAGCCCCACAGGGTATAGCAATCAGCCCCAGCATTTT
TRBV7-6	.	TRBJ1-1	TRBD1	CASSPGAGGITEAFF	TGTGCCAGCAGCCCGGGGGCAGGGGGGATCACTGAAGCTTTCTTT
TRBV4-3	few	TRBJ1-1	.	CASSQDPGFSEAFF	TGCGCCAGCAGCCAAGATCCAGGGTTCTCTGAAGCTTTCTTT
TRBV7-9	.	TRBJ2-7	.	CASSSPFEQASKIYEQYF	TGTGCCAGCAGCTCCCCTTTCGAACAGGCGAGCAAGATCTACGAGCAGTACTTC
TRBV19	once	TRBJ1-1	.	CASSIWEGATEAFF	TGTGCCAGTAGTATATGGGAAGGGGCCACTGAAGCTTTCTTT
TRBV7-9	many	TRBJ1-6	.	CASSLVSGDNSPLHF	TGTGCCAGCAGCTTAGTTTCAGGGGATAATTCACCCCTCCACTTT
TRBV7-9	.	TRBJ1-1	TRBD1	CAITGGGGTEAFF	TGTGCAATTACAGGGGGCGGCGGCACTGAAGCTTTCTTT
TRBV2	.	TRBJ2-5	TRBD1	CASRQRTGFEETQYF	TGTGCCAGCAGGCAACGGACAGGTTTTGAAGAGACCCAGTACTTC
TRBV5-4	.	TRBJ2-2	.	CASSGPGTNTGELFF	TGTGCCAGCAGCGGGCCGGGAACGAACACCGGGGAGCTGTTTTTT
TRBV27	.	TRBJ1-6	TRBD1	CASRPPTGRVRSPLHF	TGTGCCAGCCGGCCCCCGACAGGGCGAGTGCGGTCACCCCTCCACTTT
TRBV6-1	.	TRBJ2-5	.	CASILGATQYF	TGTGCCAGCATATTAGGGGCGACCCAGTACTTC
TRBV5-1	.	TRBJ1-2	.	CASSLEADYGYTF	TGCGCCAGCAGCTTGGAGGCGGACTATGGCTACACCTTC
TRBV19	.	TRBJ1-2	.	CASSGVEDYGYTF	TGTGCCAGTAGCGGGGTGGAAGACTATGGCTACACCTTC
TRBV18	.	TRBJ2-3	.	CASSPPEGLTDTQYF	TGTGCCAGCTCACCACCGGAGGGGCTCACAGATACGCAGTATTTT
TRBV6-6	.	TRBJ2-3	TRBD1	CASSNTGENLADTQYF	TGTGCCAGCAGTAACACAGGGGAGAATTTGGCAGATACGCAGTATTTT
TRBV9	once	TRBJ1-6	.	CASSVDAGLSSYNSPLHF	TGTGCCAGCAGCGTAGATGCGGGGCTGAGCTCCTATAATTCACCCCTCCACTTT
TRBV30	.	TRBJ2-1	TRBD2	CAWSAAGGAGNEQFF	TGTGCCTGGAGTGCCGCGGGGGGGGCGGGGAATGAGCAGTTCTTC
TRBV10-3	.	TRBJ2-5	.	CAIGPRVKETQYF	TGTGCCATCGGCCCCAGGGTGAAAGAGACCCAGTACTTC
TRBV5-4	once	TRBJ1-2	TRBD1	CASSLDRGAYGYTF	TGTGCCAGCAGCTTGGACAGGGGGGCCTATGGCTACACCTTC
TRBV10-2	.	TRBJ1-1	TRBD1	CASGGTGNTEAFF	TGCGCCAGCGGTGGGACAGGTAACACTGAAGCTTTCTTT
TRBV6-1	few	TRBJ1-4	.	CASSEFRYRGEKLFF	TGTGCCAGCAGTGAATTCCGATACCGGGGTGAAAAACTGTTTTTT
TRBV5-6	few	TRBJ1-4	.	CASSSTGYREKLFF	TGTGCCAGCAGCTCCACAGGGTATCGCGAAAAACTGTTTTTT
TRBV4-1	.	TRBJ1-5	TRBD1	CASSQFPPKGGLSNQPQHF	TGCGCCAGCAGCCAATTCCCGCCAAAAGGGGGCTTAAGCAATCAGCCCCAGCATTTT
TRBV30	once	TRBJ2-3	.	CAWSVGHLGDTQYF	TGTGCCTGGAGTGTGGGCCATTTGGGAGATACGCAGTATTTT
TRBV19	once	TRBJ1-2	.	CASSSNGWSGYTF	TGTGCCAGTAGTTCCAACGGCTGGAGTGGCTACACCTTC
TRBV5-6	.	TRBJ2-3	TRBD1	CASSAGTGGLTDTQYF	TGTGCCAGCAGCGCCGGGACAGGGGGACTCACAGATACGCAGTATTTT
TRBV18	.	TRBJ2-7	TRBD2	CASSETSGEREYF	TGTGCCAGCTCCGAGACTAGCGGGGAGAGGGAGTACTTC
TRBV7-9	.	TRBJ2-3	.	CASSLIGSTDTQYF	TGTGCCAGCAGCTTAATCGGTAGCACAGATACGCAGTATTTT
TRBV10-3	.	TRBJ1-2	.	CAISEGKGGAPYGYTF	TGTGCCATCAGTGAGGGGAAGGGGGGGGCTCCATATGGCTACACCTTC
TRBV5-4	few	TRBJ1-3	.	CASSLPSSGNTIYF	TGTGCCAGCAGCTTACCGAGCTCTGGAAACACCATATATTTT
TRBV18	.	TRBJ2-5	.	CASSPERDTPETQYF	TGTGCCAGCTCACCAGAACGGGATACGCCGGAGACCCAGTACTTC
TRBV14	.	TRBJ2-2	TRBD1	CASSQTTGTAGELFF	TGTGCCAGCAGCCAAACGACAGGGACGGCCGGGGAGCTGTTTTTT
TRBV9	.	TRBJ2-5	.	CASSSSAGGLEETQYF	TGTGCCAGCAGCTCCTCAGCCGGGGGGCTGGAAGAGACCCAGTACTTC
TRBV5-1	.	TRBJ1-4	TRBD1	CASSTGTAATNEKLFF	TGCGCCAGCAGCACTGGGACAGCTGCAACTAATGAAAAACTGTTTTTT
TRBV5-1	.	TRBJ2-5	.	CASSDSRGPMETQYF	TGCGCCAGCAGTGATAGTCGCGGGCCGATGGAGACCCAGTACTTC
TRBV4-3	.	TRBJ2-7	.	CASSQTVAYEQYF	TGCGCCAGCAGCCAGACAGTCGCCTACGAGCAGTACTTC
TRBV5-1	.	TRBJ2-1	.	CASTGRGGQPNEQFF	TGCGCCAGCACCGGAAGGGGGGGTCAGCCCAATGAGCAGTTCTTC
TRBV7-7	.	TRBJ1-1	.	CASSPSSGTEAFF	TGTGCCAGCAGCCCCTCGTCGGGAACTGAAGCTTTCTTT
TRBV29-1	.	TRBJ2-1	.	CSVEDRRGSANEQFF	TGCAGCGTTGAAGATCGTAGAGGCTCCGCGAATGAGCAGTTCTTC
TRBV10-3	few	TRBJ2-1	.	CAITGLSNEQFF	TGTGCCATCACCGGACTTTCCAATGAGCAGTTCTTC